This is a list of T cell receptor beta chains from one sample in a study of T cell repertoires in cytomegalovirus infection. Each CDR3 protein is one row after TCRdb ran MiXCR on the reads. The sample includes approximately 290,000 distinct CDR3 sequences, roughly 26% of them seen just once. Sequencing was carried out using PBMCs. Receptors originate from a human donor in good health (CMV status not recorded). Some clones in this sample may be carry-over from other donors' samples. CDR3s include the opening cysteine and the closing phenylalanine or tryptophan. D genes are given only for firm matches. Clone size is given for some rows only: seen once, a few or many times, or a class if the clone is expanded.

TRBJ2-6 TRBV7-2 TRBD2 18 - CASSLRAGVTAGANVLTF TGTGCCAGCAGCTTAAGGGCGGGAGTGACGGCCGGGGCCAACGTCCTGACTTTC
TRBJ1-1 TRBV7-2 - 13 few CASSPTRDTEAFF TGTGCCAGCAGCCCGACACGAGACACTGAAGCTTTCTTT
TRBJ2-7 TRBV5-1 TRBD1 14 - CASSPLTGNYEQYF TGCGCCAGCAGCCCCCTGACAGGGAACTACGAGCAGTACTTC
TRBJ1-3 TRBV19 - 16 few CASIRDGSTSGNTIYF TGTGCCAGTATCCGTGACGGGAGTACCTCTGGAAACACCATATATTTT
TRBJ1-5 TRBV24-1 - 13 few CATSDFGNQPQHF TGTGCCACCAGTGATTTTGGCAATCAGCCCCAGCATTTT
TRBJ2-3 TRBV7-4 TRBD1 15 - CASSIPGQGTDTQYF TGTGCCAGCAGCATACCGGGACAGGGCACAGATACGCAGTATTTT
TRBJ2-1 TRBV6-2/TRBV6-3 - 13 few CASSYPAYNEQFF TGTGCCAGCAGCTACCCAGCCTACAATGAGCAGTTCTTC
TRBJ2-4 TRBV7-2 - 11 many CATESGNIQYF TGTGCCACGGAGTCCGGAAACATTCAGTACTTC
TRBJ2-1 TRBV7-2 - 14 few CASYLGGSSNEQFF TGTGCCAGCTATCTAGGAGGGAGCTCCAATGAGCAGTTCTTC
TRBJ2-1 TRBV4-1 TRBD2 18 few CASSQDLMGAGGRNEQFF TGCGCCAGCAGCCAAGATTTAATGGGAGCGGGGGGACGCAATGAGCAGTTCTTC
TRBJ2-4 TRBV7-2 - 16 - CASSLAVPVGKNIQYF TGTGCCAGCAGCTTAGCGGTCCCAGTAGGCAAAAACATTCAGTACTTC
TRBJ2-1 TRBV10-3 TRBD2 15 many CAIRVAGPVYNEQFF TGTGCCATCAGGGTAGCGGGGCCGGTCTACAATGAGCAGTTCTTC
TRBJ2-1 TRBV7-8 TRBD2 17 many CASSLVSASGRINEQFF TGTGCCAGCAGCTTAGTGTCAGCTAGCGGGAGGATAAATGAGCAGTTCTTC